This TCR beta chain is drawn from a study of technical replicates of blood from several donors. TCRdb's table, derived via immunoSEQ multiplex PCR, lists solely in-frame clones and lacks some. The sample holds about 75,000 clones; around 97% are singletons and the top ten take roughly 0.2%. The CDR3 contains 14 residues. The V end was cut by 2 bases, the J end by 2 bases, with 10 bases between. Germline V gene sequence: CDR1 MDHEN, CDR2 SYDVKM. This receptor was identified in a human donor in good health. Sequenced: T cells isolated from PBMCs. The chain couples TRBV28 to TRBJ2-7; D gene ambiguous. The CDR3 region has the DNA TGTGCCAGCAGTTTACTGCCGCCTACCTACGAGCAGTACTTC. It yields the protein CASSLLPPTYEQYF.